Sequencing of this T cell receptor (beta chain) was carried out in a study of human T cells and chemical hapten exposure. Across the study: Small differences in pooled library volume mainly drove the variation in TCR yields per sample.

A few counts support this clonotype. Each CDR3 protein gets one entry after TCRdb re-called the RACE reads with MiXCR. Here the sample spans tens of thousands of distinct CDR3 sequences, about 5.5% being singletons. Time point noted: healthy volunteer bleed at 6 weeks. The authors' total RNA extraction used unfractionated whole blood. V was pared by 2 bases and J by 2 bases, with 9 bases between. The CDR3 contains 14 residues. The receptor's source is a human donor in good health. Some clones in this sample may be carry-over from other donors' samples. Sequencing was done on a sample of whole blood. The chain has TRBV12-3 or TRBV12-4 and TRBJ1-1; weak D call: TRBD1 (5 bases). The CDR3 is CASSLHGANTEAFF. CDR3 DNA: TGTGCCAGCAGTTTACACGGGGCCAACACTGAAGCTTTCTTT.